The rows below give T cell receptor beta chains drawn from one sample of a study of T cell changes during pregnancy in multiple sclerosis. The data were produced by immunoSEQ multiplex PCR, yet TCRdb's version contains in-frame clones alone and is incomplete. The table records approximately 44,000 clones, 91% of them present only once. The material was CD4+ T cells from peripheral blood mononuclear cells, obtained before pregnancy. These receptors were obtained from a female donor with multiple sclerosis, enrolled in a pregnancy study. The CDR3 runs from the conserved cysteine through the conserved F or W. Fields, in order: J gene, V gene, clone size, D gene, CDR3 protein, CDR3 DNA. A D gene is named only where the DNA matches it firmly. The size field is filled for only some rows; it gives once, few, many or a size class.

J: TRBJ2-7; V: TRBV20-1; size: .; D: TRBD2; CDR3: CSARREYEQYF; DNA: TGCAGTGCTAGGCGGGAGTACGAGCAGTACTTC
J: TRBJ2-2; V: TRBV19; size: .; D: .; CDR3: CASSIREVGTGELFF; DNA: TGTGCCAGTAGTATTAGAGAGGTGGGCACCGGGGAGCTGTTTTTT
J: TRBJ1-6; V: TRBV25-1; size: .; D: TRBD1; CDR3: CASSDTTDRGNYSPLHF; DNA: TGTGCCAGCAGTGACACCACGGACAGGGGAAATTATTCACCCCTCCACTTT
J: TRBJ2-7; V: TRBV7-3; size: .; D: TRBD2; CDR3: CASSSSGGPEEQYF; DNA: TGTGCCAGCAGCTCTAGCGGGGGGCCAGAGGAGCAGTACTTC
J: TRBJ1-3; V: TRBV11-3; size: .; D: .; CDR3: CASSLEPLKGTIYF; DNA: TGTGCCAGCAGCTTGGAACCCCTCAAGGGGACCATATATTTT
J: TRBJ2-3; V: TRBV7-6; size: .; D: TRBD1; CDR3: CASSLQGAQYF; DNA: TGTGCCAGCAGCTTACAGGGGGCGCAGTATTTT
J: TRBJ1-1; V: TRBV15; size: .; D: .; CDR3: CATSRVYGSLDTEAFF; DNA: TGTGCCACCAGCAGAGTCTACGGGTCGTTGGACACTGAAGCTTTCTTT
J: TRBJ2-7; V: TRBV21-1; size: .; D: .; CDR3: CASSRTGDRGSHEQYF; DNA: TGTGCCAGCAGCAGAACAGGGGACAGGGGGTCCCACGAGCAGTACTTC
J: TRBJ1-5; V: TRBV6-1; size: few; D: .; CDR3: CATTMDSTYQPQHF; DNA: TGTGCCACCACGATGGACAGTACATATCAGCCCCAGCATTTT
J: TRBJ1-2; V: TRBV27; size: .; D: .; CDR3: CASRRQTNYGYTF; DNA: TGTGCCAGCAGGAGACAGACTAACTATGGCTACACCTTC
J: TRBJ1-3; V: TRBV7-8; size: .; D: .; CDR3: CASSLAGAGNTIYF; DNA: TGTGCCAGCAGCCTAGCCGGGGCTGGAAACACCATATATTTT
J: TRBJ1-4; V: TRBV19; size: .; D: TRBD1; CDR3: CASSIPPGGWTNEKLFF; DNA: TGTGCCAGTAGTATCCCACCAGGGGGTTGGACTAATGAAAAACTGTTTTTT
J: TRBJ1-2; V: TRBV6-5; size: .; D: .; CDR3: CASSYREGNYGYTF; DNA: TGTGCCAGCAGTTATAGGGAGGGGAACTATGGCTACACCTTC
J: TRBJ1-3; V: TRBV29-1; size: .; D: .; CDR3: CSVDRAPGNTIYF; DNA: TGCAGCGTTGACCGAGCCCCGGGGAACACCATATATTTT
J: TRBJ2-2; V: TRBV7-2; size: .; D: .; CDR3: CASSPFGQTFSNTGELFF; DNA: TGTGCCAGCAGCCCGTTTGGACAGACTTTCTCAAACACCGGGGAGCTGTTTTTT
J: TRBJ1-5; V: TRBV6-5; size: .; D: TRBD1; CDR3: CASSPGQGGYQPQHF; DNA: TGTGCCAGCAGCCCCGGACAGGGTGGCTATCAGCCCCAGCATTTT
J: TRBJ1-2; V: TRBV6-6; size: .; D: .; CDR3: CASSYSRESGGYTF; DNA: TGTGCCAGCAGTTACTCGAGGGAAAGTGGTGGCTACACCTTC
J: TRBJ2-3; V: TRBV11-2; size: .; D: TRBD2; CDR3: CASSLVIAGGPSTDTQYF; DNA: TGTGCCAGCAGCTTAGTAATAGCGGGGGGCCCTAGCACAGATACGCAGTATTTT
J: TRBJ2-5; V: TRBV5-1; size: .; D: TRBD2; CDR3: CASRSRGGSQETQYF; DNA: TGCGCCAGCCGGTCTCGCGGGGGGTCCCAAGAGACCCAGTACTTC
J: TRBJ2-3; V: TRBV18; size: .; D: .; CDR3: CASSPGGGGTDTQYF; DNA: TGTGCCAGCTCACCAGGAGGAGGCGGCACAGATACGCAGTATTTT
J: TRBJ2-7; V: TRBV2; size: .; D: .; CDR3: CASGNSYEQYF; DNA: TGTGCCAGCGGAAACAGCTACGAGCAGTACTTC
J: TRBJ1-5; V: TRBV7-2; size: .; D: .; CDR3: CASSADSSNQPQHF; DNA: TGTGCCAGCAGCGCGGACAGTAGCAATCAGCCCCAGCATTTT
J: TRBJ1-2; V: TRBV7-3; size: .; D: TRBD1; CDR3: CASSLNRGPNYGYTF; DNA: TGTGCCAGCAGCTTAAACAGGGGGCCTAACTATGGCTACACCTTC
J: TRBJ1-2; V: TRBV10-3; size: once; D: TRBD1; CDR3: CAISPGSGQGINGHTF; DNA: TGTGCCATCAGCCCTGGGTCGGGACAGGGAATTAATGGCCACACCTTC
J: TRBJ2-5; V: TRBV7-2; size: .; D: .; CDR3: CASSGRVQETQYF; DNA: TGTGCCAGCAGCGGCCGGGTCCAAGAGACCCAGTACTTC
J: TRBJ1-2; V: TRBV4-2; size: .; D: .; CDR3: CASSQVRQDYGYTF; DNA: TGTGCCAGCAGCCAAGTGAGACAGGACTATGGCTACACCTTC
J: TRBJ1-6; V: TRBV6-5; size: .; D: .; CDR3: CASRSLTGSPLHF; DNA: TGTGCCAGCAGGTCACTAACTGGTTCACCCCTCCACTTT
J: TRBJ2-3; V: TRBV28; size: .; D: .; CDR3: CATRQGGVTDTQYF; DNA: TGTGCCACTCGGCAAGGGGGGGTCACAGATACGCAGTATTTT
J: TRBJ1-2; V: TRBV4-3; size: .; D: .; CDR3: CASSQDSGAKLYGYTF; DNA: TGCGCCAGCAGCCAAGATAGCGGGGCAAAACTGTATGGCTACACCTTC
J: TRBJ1-2; V: TRBV27; size: .; D: .; CDR3: CASSYREGYGYTF; DNA: TGTGCCAGCAGTTACAGGGAGGGCTATGGCTACACCTTC
J: TRBJ1-1; V: TRBV4-3; size: .; D: TRBD1; CDR3: CASSRGTGGFTEAFF; DNA: TGCGCCAGCAGCCGGGGGACAGGGGGCTTCACTGAAGCTTTCTTT
J: TRBJ1-2; V: TRBV4-1; size: .; D: .; CDR3: CASSPQWDSAGYTF; DNA: TGCGCCAGCAGCCCCCAGTGGGACTCGGCCGGCTACACCTTC
J: TRBJ2-1; V: TRBV6-5; size: few; D: TRBD2; CDR3: CASSIRHGGDSVKFF; DNA: TGTGCCAGCAGTATCCGGCACGGGGGGGATTCGGTAAAGTTCTTC
J: TRBJ2-1; V: TRBV5-6; size: .; D: .; CDR3: CASSGGLLNEQFF; DNA: TGTGCCAGCAGCGGGGGACTTTTAAATGAGCAGTTCTTC
J: TRBJ1-1; V: TRBV14; size: .; D: TRBD1; CDR3: CASSQRTGWSTEAFF; DNA: TGTGCCAGCAGCCAACGGACAGGGTGGAGCACTGAAGCTTTCTTT
J: TRBJ1-1; V: TRBV5-4; size: .; D: .; CDR3: CASSWPDTSNTEAFF; DNA: TGTGCCAGCAGCTGGCCGGACACCTCGAACACTGAAGCTTTCTTT
J: TRBJ1-1; V: TRBV29-1; size: .; D: .; CDR3: CSVLETEAFF; DNA: TGCAGCGTCTTAGAAACTGAAGCTTTCTTT